A single sample is the source of the 26 T cell receptor beta chains below, sequenced in a study of T cells in narcolepsy. Sequencing used immunoSEQ multiplex PCR; TCRdb keeps in-frame clones, though not all of them. The sample consists of roughly 34,000 clones, 84% of them appearing once. Material for sequencing was CD45RA- memory CD4+ T cells from PBMCs. All receptors come from a human donor with narcolepsy.

This CDR3 reads CASSPGRDRWGTQYF. The CDR3 DNA reads TGTGCCAGCTCACCAGGTCGTGACAGGTGGGGGACCCAGTACTTC. V and J are TRBV18 and TRBJ2-5; a weak D match, TRBD1 (6 bases). This CDR3 is built from 15 residues. The ends were cut back, 2 bases at V and 7 bases at J, with 17 bases in the middle. Germline V lookup: CDR1 KGHSH, CDR2 LQKENI.

The chain employs TRBV9 and TRBJ2-7, with D hard to call. Deletions cut 0 bases from V and 2 bases from J, with 9 bases between. From germline, CDR1 is SGDLS and CDR2 YYNGEE. The CDR3 consists of 14 residues. The CDR3 region has the DNA TGTGCCAGCAGCGTAGGGGCTACAACCTACGAGCAGTACTTC. Its protein is CASSVGATTYEQYF.

The chain carries TRBV28 and TRBJ2-1, with 9 bases fitting TRBD1. This CDR3 is built from 13 residues. J was trimmed by 8 bases and V by 7 bases; bases with no gene match: 6. Germline V gives CDR1 MDHEN, CDR2 SYDVKM. The CDR3: CASILQGAYEQFF. CDR3 bases: TGTGCCAGCATTCTACAGGGGGCCTATGAGCAGTTCTTC.

The genes are TRBV10-2 and TRBJ1-6; a possible D gene is TRBD1 (6 bases). Germline values: CDR1 WSHSY, CDR2 SAAADI. The CDR3 length is 15 residues. Trimming removed 3 bases from V and 4 bases from J, with 10 bases in between. The CDR3 DNA follows: TGCGCCAGCAGTGAAGGGGGTGGGTATAATTCACCCCTCCACTTT. Amino acid sequence: CASSEGGGYNSPLHF.

The chain carries TRBV28 and TRBJ1-3; D might be TRBD1 (6 bases). There are 15 residues in the CDR3. V gave up 4 bases and J gave up 0 bases, with 10 bases separating them. Germline-derived CDR1 and CDR2 are MDHEN and SYDVKM. The CDR3 DNA reads TGTGCCAGCAGTTCCGGACAGCACTCTGGAAACACCATATATTTT. Its translation is CASSSGQHSGNTIYF. Complete variable domain (other parts from reference TRBV28 and TRBJ1-3): DVKVTQSSRYLVKRTGEKVFLECVQDMDHENMFWYRQDPGLGLRLIYFSYDVKMKEKGDIPEGYSVSREKKERFSLILESASTNQTSMYLCASSSGQHSGNTIYFGEGSWLTVV.

This sequence joins TRBV7-3 and TRBJ2-2, with D maybe TRBD2 (5 bases). This CDR3 is 16 amino acids long. Trimming took off 5 bases at V and 4 bases at J, with 17 bases between the two ends. Germline CDR1 is SGHTA and CDR2 is FQGTGA. CDR3 sequence: CASSPRGNVLTGELFF. CDR3 DNA: TGTGCCAGCAGCCCCCGGGGAAACGTCCTCACCGGGGAGCTGTTTTTT.

The chain carries TRBV19 and TRBJ1-3; D uncertain. Germline V CDR1 and CDR2: LNHDA, SQIVND (reference sequence). The CDR3 length is 15 residues. Between the trimmed V and J ends, which lost 4 bases and 0 bases, there was a span of 10 bases. CDR3 loop: CASSTTRSSGNTIYF. CDR3 in DNA: TGTGCCAGTAGTACGACACGGAGCTCTGGAAACACCATATATTTT.

V usage is TRBV6-6 and J usage is TRBJ1-1, with a tentative D call TRBD1 (5 bases). Trimming stripped 5 bases from V and 2 bases from J, with 12 bases between. The germline gives CDR1 MNHNY, CDR2 SVGAGI (reference sequence). The CDR3 length is 14 residues. CDR3 amino acids: CASSGQGTNTEAFF. The CDR3 nucleotides are TGTGCCAGCAGTGGTCAGGGTACAAACACTGAAGCTTTCTTT.

This clone was seen a few times. This sample includes further DNA sequences coding for the same CDR3. The chain links TRBV6-4 to TRBJ1-5; the D gene is possibly TRBD1 (6 bases). Germline-derived CDR1 and CDR2 are MRHNA and SNTAGT. The CDR3 sequence is 16 residues long. V shed 2 bases and J shed 4 bases, with 15 bases lying between them. Here the CDR3 reads CASSDGQGIHNQPQHF. Here the CDR3 DNA reads TGTGCCAGCAGTGACGGGCAGGGGATCCATAATCAGCCCCAGCATTTT.

The chain employs TRBV7-3 and TRBJ1-1; D gene ambiguous. CDR1 and CDR2 from the germline V gene are SGHTA and FQGTGA. The CDR3 contains 14 residues. The germline V and J ends were trimmed by 3 bases and 1 base, with 9 bases remaining between them. The CDR3 DNA reads TGTGCCAGCAGCTTGGGTCCGCAGAACACTGAAGCTTTCTTT. It encodes CASSLGPQNTEAFF.

The chain couples TRBV19 to TRBJ1-1; maybe TRBD1 (6 bases). From germline, CDR1 is LNHDA and CDR2 SQIVND (reference sequence). Trimming removed 5 bases at V and 2 bases at J, with 15 bases between. CDR3 size: 15 residues. The CDR3 sequence: CASSPGGQSNTEAFF. The CDR3 DNA sequence: TGTGCCAGTAGTCCCGGAGGACAGTCCAACACTGAAGCTTTCTTT. Full variable domain (outside the CDR3, taken from reference TRBV19 and TRBJ1-1): DGGITQSPKYLFRKEGQNVTLSCEQNLNHDAMYWYRQDPGQGLRLIYYSQIVNDFQKGDIAEGYSVSREKKESFPLTVTSAQKNPTAFYLCASSPGGQSNTEAFFGQGTRLTVV.

Here the CDR3 DNA reads TGTGCCAGCAGCTTAGCCCGCGGGGGCGTGGAAAAACTGTTTTTT. It codes for CASSLARGGVEKLFF. This sequence joins TRBV7-8 and TRBJ1-4, with D tentatively TRBD1 (6 bases). Germline CDR1 and CDR2: SGHVS and FQNEAQ. CDR3 length equals 15 residues. V lost 0 bases and J 8 bases, leaving 13 bases between the germline ends.

The chain carries TRBV7-8 and TRBJ1-1, with D unresolved. Germline-derived CDR1 and CDR2 are SGHVS and FQNEAQ. The CDR3 is made up of 14 amino acids. Between the trimmed V and J ends, which lost 10 bases and 5 bases, there was a span of 20 bases. CDR3 sequence (DNA): TGTGCCACCTGGGTTGTCGATGATGGGACTGAAGCTTTCTTT. It codes for CATWVVDDGTEAFF. Variable domain in full (rest from reference TRBV7-8 and TRBJ1-1): GAGVSQSPRYKVAKRGQDVALRCDPISGHVSLFWYQQALGQGPEFLTYFQNEAQLDKSGLPSDRFFAERPEGSVSTLKIQRTQQEDSAVYLCATWVVDDGTEAFFGQGTRLTVV.

This chain joins TRBV19 and TRBJ2-1, with D maybe TRBD1 (6 bases). With 6 bases removed from V and 12 bases from J, the gap between germline ends came to 18 bases. The germline V gene encodes CDR1 LNHDA and CDR2 SQIVND (reference sequence). The CDR3 loop spans 13 amino acids. CDR3 in amino acids: CASSLNHREGQFF. CDR3 nucleotide sequence: TGTGCCAGTAGCCTAAACCACAGGGAAGGGCAGTTCTTC.

The chain's CDR3 is CASSDVGRTHNEQFF. The CDR3 DNA reads TGTGCCAGCAGTGATGTGGGACGGACCCACAATGAGCAGTTCTTC. This chain uses TRBV2 with TRBJ2-1, with D perhaps TRBD1 or TRBD2 (5 bases each). The CDR3 has 15 residues. The V end was cut by 3 bases, the J end by 5 bases, with 14 bases between. Per the germline V gene, CDR1 is SNHLY and CDR2 is FYNNEI.

The chain has TRBV19 and TRBJ1-4; a possible D gene is TRBD1 (6 bases). V lost 6 bases, J lost 4 bases, and 12 bases lay in between. This CDR3 has 14 amino acids. Germline V gene data show CDR1 as LNHDA and CDR2 as SQIVND (reference sequence). CDR3 in DNA: TGTGCCAGTAGATCGGACAGTATTAATGAAAAACTGTTTTTT. It yields the protein CASRSDSINEKLFF. The complete variable domain, with remaining parts taken from reference TRBV19 and TRBJ1-4, reads DGGITQSPKYLFRKEGQNVTLSCEQNLNHDAMYWYRQDPGQGLRLIYYSQIVNDFQKGDIAEGYSVSREKKESFPLTVTSAQKNPTAFYLCASRSDSINEKLFFGSGTQLSVL.

V gene TRBV12-5 combines with J gene TRBJ2-7, with a tentative D call TRBD1 (5 bases). This CDR3 has 15 residues. Trimming pared 2 bases from V and 5 bases from J, leaving 16 bases between. CDR1 LGHNT and CDR2 FRNRAP come from the germline V gene. CDR3 residues: CASGLIRSRANEQYF. Here the CDR3 DNA reads TGTGCTAGTGGTTTGATCCGTAGCAGGGCGAACGAGCAGTACTTC. The variable domain in full, with the rest retrieved from reference TRBV12-5 and TRBJ2-7, is DARVTQTPRHKVTEMGQEVTMRCQPILGHNTVFWYRQTMMQGLELLAYFRNRAPLDDSGMPKDRFSAEMPDATLATLKIQPSEPRDSAVYFCASGLIRSRANEQYFGPGTRLTVT.

The chain recombines TRBV6-4 with TRBJ2-6; perhaps TRBD1 as D (5 bases). Deletions cut 2 bases from V and 4 bases from J, with 9 bases between. CDR3 length equals 15 residues. The germline gives CDR1 MRHNA, CDR2 SNTAGT. The CDR3 loop is CASSDGAPGANVLTF. For the CDR3, the DNA is TGTGCCAGCAGTGACGGGGCCCCCGGGGCCAACGTCCTGACTTTC.

V and J are TRBV5-1 and TRBJ1-1; D not certain. Trimming removed 4 bases from V and 5 bases from J, with 15 bases in between. The CDR3 length is 14 residues. Germline CDR1 and CDR2: SGHRS and YFSETQ. This chain's CDR3 is CASSRTDLWTEAFF. The CDR3 coding sequence is TGCGCCAGCAGCCGGACGGACTTATGGACTGAAGCTTTCTTT.

The V call is TRBV5-1, the J call TRBJ2-7; D is unclear. This CDR3 is 13 amino acids long. Germline V gene data show CDR1 as SGHRS and CDR2 as YFSETQ. Trimming cost V 0 bases and J 3 bases, with 7 bases left between them. In nucleotides, the CDR3 is TGCGCCAGCAGCTTGGCTCCCGACTACGAGCAGTACTTC. Its protein is CASSLAPDYEQYF.

The V gene is TRBV7-2, the J gene TRBJ1-1; no definite D call. The germline gives CDR1 SGHTA, CDR2 FQGNSA. V dropped 2 bases and J dropped 4 bases, with 5 bases sitting between them. The CDR3 length is 12 residues. The CDR3 protein is CASSLPPTEAFF. Here the CDR3 DNA reads TGTGCCAGCAGCTTACCCCCCACTGAAGCTTTCTTT.

V and J are TRBV30 and TRBJ2-1, with a possible D match to TRBD2 (5 bases). The CDR3 loop spans 13 amino acids. Germline assignment: CDR1 GTSNPN and CDR2 SVGIG (reference sequence). Trimming removed 3 bases from V and 4 bases from J, with 10 bases in between. The CDR3 reads CAWSLGGYNEQFF. CDR3 bases: TGTGCCTGGAGCTTAGGCGGGTACAATGAGCAGTTCTTC.

J is TRBJ1-1 and V is TRBV7-9, with a tentative D call TRBD1 (6 bases). This CDR3 is built from 14 residues. In germline, CDR1 is SEHNR, CDR2 FQNEAQ (reference sequence). Trimming took 8 bases from V and 1 from J, leaving 14 bases between them. CDR3: CASGRDIANTEAFF. CDR3 bases: TGTGCCAGCGGGAGGGACATCGCGAACACTGAAGCTTTCTTT.

The V call is TRBV25-1, the J call TRBJ1-1; D is unresolved. V was shortened by 6 bases and J by 1 base, with 3 bases between the two germline ends. Germline CDR1 is MGHDK and CDR2 is SYGVNS. This CDR3 is 11 amino acids long. In DNA form, the CDR3 reads TGTGCCAGCAGCCGGAACACTGAAGCTTTCTTT. Translating gives CASSRNTEAFF.

The chain employs TRBV2 and TRBJ2-1, with D perhaps being TRBD1 or TRBD2 (5 bases each). Germline V lookup: CDR1 SNHLY, CDR2 FYNNEI. V dropped 6 bases and J dropped 6 bases, with 15 bases sitting between them. The CDR3 spans 14 residues. CDR3 amino acids: CASRSEWGTNEQFF. CDR3 DNA sequence: TGTGCCAGCAGGTCCGAGTGGGGGACCAATGAGCAGTTCTTC. The full variable domain, in which reference TRBV2 and TRBJ2-1 provide the parts outside the CDR3, is EPEVTQTPSHQVTQMGQEVILRCVPISNHLYFYWYRQILGQKVEFLVSFYNNEISEKSEIFDDQFSVERPDGSNFTLKIRSTKLEDSAMYFCASRSEWGTNEQFFGPGTRLTVL.

This clone has only one observation. The chain is built from TRBV19 and TRBJ1-2, with 9 bases fitting TRBD1. Germline V lookup: CDR1 LNHDA, CDR2 SQIVND (reference sequence). V lost 5 bases to trimming and J lost 6 bases; unmatched junction nucleotides: 10. The CDR3 sequence is 15 residues long. As DNA, the CDR3 is TGTGCCAGTAGTGCAGCACGACAGGGGGTCGATGGCTACACCTTC. Residues: CASSAARQGVDGYTF.